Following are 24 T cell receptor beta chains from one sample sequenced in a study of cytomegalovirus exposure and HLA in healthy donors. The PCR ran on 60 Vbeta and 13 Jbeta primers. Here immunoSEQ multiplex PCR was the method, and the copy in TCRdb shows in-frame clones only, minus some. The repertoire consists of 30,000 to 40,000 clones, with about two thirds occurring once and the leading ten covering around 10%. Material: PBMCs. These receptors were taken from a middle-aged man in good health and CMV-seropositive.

CDR3 nucleotides: TGTGCCAGCAGTGACTCCCAGGGTGTGAATGAGCAGTTCTTC. Its protein is CASSDSQGVNEQFF. The chain links TRBV6-4 to TRBJ2-1; D is perhaps TRBD1 (5 bases). Trimming pared 0 bases from V and 7 bases from J, leaving 10 bases between. Per the germline V gene, CDR1 is MRHNA and CDR2 is SNTAGT. The CDR3 runs 14 residues.

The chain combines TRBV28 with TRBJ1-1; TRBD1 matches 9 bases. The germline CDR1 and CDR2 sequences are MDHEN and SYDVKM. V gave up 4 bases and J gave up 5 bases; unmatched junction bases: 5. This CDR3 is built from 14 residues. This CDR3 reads CASSSGTGRTEAFF. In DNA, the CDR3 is TGTGCCAGCAGTTCAGGGACAGGGCGAACTGAAGCTTTCTTT. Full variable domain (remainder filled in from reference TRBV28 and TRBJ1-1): DVKVTQSSRYLVKRTGEKVFLECVQDMDHENMFWYRQDPGLGLRLIYFSYDVKMKEKGDIPEGYSVSREKKERFSLILESASTNQTSMYLCASSSGTGRTEAFFGQGTRLTVV.

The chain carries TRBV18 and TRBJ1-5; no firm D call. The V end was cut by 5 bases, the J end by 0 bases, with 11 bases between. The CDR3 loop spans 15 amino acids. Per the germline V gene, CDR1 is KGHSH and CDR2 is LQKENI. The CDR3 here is CASSSGVRSNQPQHF. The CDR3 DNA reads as TGTGCCAGCTCATCCGGAGTCCGTAGCAATCAGCCCCAGCATTTT.

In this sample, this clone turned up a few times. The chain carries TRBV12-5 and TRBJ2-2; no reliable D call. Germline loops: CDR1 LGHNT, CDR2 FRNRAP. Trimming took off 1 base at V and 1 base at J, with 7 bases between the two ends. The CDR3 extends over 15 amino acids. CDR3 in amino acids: CASGLERQNTGELFF. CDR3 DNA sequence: TGTGCTAGTGGTTTGGAGAGACAGAACACCGGGGAGCTGTTTTTT.

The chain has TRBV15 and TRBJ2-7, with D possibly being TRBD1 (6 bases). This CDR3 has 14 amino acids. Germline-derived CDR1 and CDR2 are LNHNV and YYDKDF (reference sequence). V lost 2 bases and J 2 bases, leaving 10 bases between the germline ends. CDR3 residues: CATSRRDITYEQYF. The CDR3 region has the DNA TGTGCCACCAGCAGAAGGGACATTACCTACGAGCAGTACTTC.

The CDR3 region is CATSPSGGASETQYF. In DNA, the CDR3 is TGTGCCACCAGCCCCTCCGGGGGGGCCTCCGAGACCCAGTACTTC. The genes are TRBV15 and TRBJ2-5; TRBD2 aligns across 8 bases. CDR1 is LNHNV and CDR2 is YYDKDF in the germline V gene (reference sequence). This CDR3 is built from 15 residues. Trimming cost V 5 bases and J 5 bases; bases outside gene matches: 10. The whole variable domain, filled in from reference TRBV15 and TRBJ2-5, reads DAMVIQNPRYQVTQFGKPVTLSCSQTLNHNVMYWYQQKSSQAPKLLFHYYDKDFNNEADTPDNFQSRRPNTSFCFLDIRSPGLGDTAMYLCATSPSGGASETQYFGPGTRLLVL.

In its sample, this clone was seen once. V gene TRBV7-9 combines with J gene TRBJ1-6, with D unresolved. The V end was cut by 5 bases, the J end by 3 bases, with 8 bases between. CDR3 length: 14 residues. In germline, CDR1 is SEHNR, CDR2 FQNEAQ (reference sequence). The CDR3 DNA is TGTGCCAGCAGCCCAGGCAACTATAATTCACCCCTCCACTTT. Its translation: CASSPGNYNSPLHF. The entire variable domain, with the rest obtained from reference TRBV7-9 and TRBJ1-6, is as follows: DTGVSQNPRHKITKRGQNVTFRCDPISEHNRLYWYRQTLGQGPEFLTYFQNEAQLEKSRLLSDRFSAERPKGSFSTLEIQRTEQGDSAMYLCASSPGNYNSPLHFGNGTRLTVT.

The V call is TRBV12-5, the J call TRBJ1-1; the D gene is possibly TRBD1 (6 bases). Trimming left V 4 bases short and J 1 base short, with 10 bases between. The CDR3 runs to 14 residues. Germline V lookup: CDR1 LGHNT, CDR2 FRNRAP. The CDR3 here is CASGSGGQNTEAFF. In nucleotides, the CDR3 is TGTGCTAGTGGTTCCGGGGGGCAGAACACTGAAGCTTTCTTT.

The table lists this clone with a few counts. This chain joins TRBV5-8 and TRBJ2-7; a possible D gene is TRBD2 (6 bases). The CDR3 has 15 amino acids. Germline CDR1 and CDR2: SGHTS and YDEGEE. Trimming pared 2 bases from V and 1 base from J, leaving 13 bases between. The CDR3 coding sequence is TGTGCCAGCAGCTTTAAGGAGGGGAAATCCTACGAGCAGTACTTC. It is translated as CASSFKEGKSYEQYF. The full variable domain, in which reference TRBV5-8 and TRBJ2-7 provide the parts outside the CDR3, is EAGVTQSPTHLIKTRGQQATLRCSPISGHTSVYWYQQALGLGLQFLLWYDEGEERNRGNFPPRFSGRQFPNYSSELNVNALELEDSALYLCASSFKEGKSYEQYFGPGTRLTVT.

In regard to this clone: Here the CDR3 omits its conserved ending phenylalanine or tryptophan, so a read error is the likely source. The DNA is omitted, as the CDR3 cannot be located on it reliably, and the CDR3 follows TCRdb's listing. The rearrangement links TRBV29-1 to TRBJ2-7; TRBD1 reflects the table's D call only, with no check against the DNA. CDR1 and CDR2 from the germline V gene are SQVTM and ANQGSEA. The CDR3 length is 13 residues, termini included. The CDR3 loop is CSVAREWGQPVLI.

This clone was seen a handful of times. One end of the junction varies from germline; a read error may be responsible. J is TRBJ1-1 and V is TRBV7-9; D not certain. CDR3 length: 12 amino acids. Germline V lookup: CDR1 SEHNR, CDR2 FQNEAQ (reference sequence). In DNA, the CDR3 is TGTTCCAGCACCCTCCTCTTTACTGAAGCTTTCTTT. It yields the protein CSSTLLFTEAFF. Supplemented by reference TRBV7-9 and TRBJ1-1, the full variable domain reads DTGVSQNPRHKITKRGQNVTFRCDPISEHNRLYWYRQTLGQGPEFLTYFQNEAQLEKSRLLSDRFSAERPKGSFSTLEIQRTEQGDSAMYLCSSTLLFTEAFFGQGTRLTVV.

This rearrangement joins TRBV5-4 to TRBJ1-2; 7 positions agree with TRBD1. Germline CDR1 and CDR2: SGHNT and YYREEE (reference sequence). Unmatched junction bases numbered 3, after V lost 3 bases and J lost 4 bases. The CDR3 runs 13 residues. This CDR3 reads CASSSTGIYGYTF. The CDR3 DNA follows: TGTGCCAGCAGCTCGACAGGGATCTATGGCTACACCTTC.

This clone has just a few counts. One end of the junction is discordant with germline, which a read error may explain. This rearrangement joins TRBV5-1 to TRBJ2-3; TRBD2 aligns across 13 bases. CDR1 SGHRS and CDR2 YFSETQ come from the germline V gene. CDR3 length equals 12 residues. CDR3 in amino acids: CASSEGLAGLLF. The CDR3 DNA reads TGCGCCAGCAGCGAGGGACTAGCGGGGCTCCTTTTT.

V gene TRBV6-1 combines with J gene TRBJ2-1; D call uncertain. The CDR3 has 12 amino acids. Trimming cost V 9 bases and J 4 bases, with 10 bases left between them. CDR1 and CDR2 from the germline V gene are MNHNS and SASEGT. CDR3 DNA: TGTGCCAGTAAAACAGCTTACAATGAGCAGTTCTTC. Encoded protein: CASKTAYNEQFF.

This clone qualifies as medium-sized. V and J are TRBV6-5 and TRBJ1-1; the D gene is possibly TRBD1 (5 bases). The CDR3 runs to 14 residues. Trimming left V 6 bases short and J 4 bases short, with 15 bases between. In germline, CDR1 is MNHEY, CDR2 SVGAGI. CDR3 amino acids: CASSLHDRGTEAFF. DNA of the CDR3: TGTGCCAGCAGCCTACACGATAGGGGCACTGAAGCTTTCTTT.

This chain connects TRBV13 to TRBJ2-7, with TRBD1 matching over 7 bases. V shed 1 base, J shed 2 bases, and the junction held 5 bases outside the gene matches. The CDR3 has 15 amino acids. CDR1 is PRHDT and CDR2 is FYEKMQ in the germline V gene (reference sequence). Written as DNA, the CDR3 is TGTGCCAGCAGCTTAGCGGGACAGAGAACCTACGAGCAGTACTTC. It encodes CASSLAGQRTYEQYF.

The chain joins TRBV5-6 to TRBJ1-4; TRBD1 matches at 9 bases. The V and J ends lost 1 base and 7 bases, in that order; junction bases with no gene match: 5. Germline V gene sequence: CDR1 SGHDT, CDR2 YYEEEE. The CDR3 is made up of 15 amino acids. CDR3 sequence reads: CASSLRTGATEKLFF. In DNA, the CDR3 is TGTGCCAGCAGCTTGCGGACAGGGGCTACTGAAAAACTGTTTTTT.

The CDR3: CASSSGTGGWFSPLHF. The CDR3, as DNA: TGTGCCAGCAGCTCCGGGACAGGGGGTTGGTTTTCACCCCTCCACTTT. This chain connects TRBV9 to TRBJ1-6; TRBD1 aligns across 11 bases. The germline CDR1 and CDR2 sequences are SGDLS and YYNGEE. The CDR3 loop spans 16 amino acids. V shed 4 bases, J shed 9 bases, and the junction held 9 bases outside the gene matches.

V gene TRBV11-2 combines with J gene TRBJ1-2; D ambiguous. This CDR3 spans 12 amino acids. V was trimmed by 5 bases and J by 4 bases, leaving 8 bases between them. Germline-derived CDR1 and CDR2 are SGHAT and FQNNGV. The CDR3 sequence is CASSEQVYGYTF. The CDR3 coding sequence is TGTGCCAGCAGCGAGCAGGTCTATGGCTACACCTTC. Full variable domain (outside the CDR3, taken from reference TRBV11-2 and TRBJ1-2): EAGVAQSPRYKIIEKRQSVAFWCNPISGHATLYWYQQILGQGPKLLIQFQNNGVVDDSQLPKDRFSAERLKGVDSTLKIQPAKLEDSAVYLCASSEQVYGYTFGSGTRLTVV.

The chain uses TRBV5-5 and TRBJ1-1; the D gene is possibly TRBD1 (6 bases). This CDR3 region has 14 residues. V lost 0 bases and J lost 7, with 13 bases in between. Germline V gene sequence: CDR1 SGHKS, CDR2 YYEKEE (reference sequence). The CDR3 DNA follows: TGTGCCAGCAGCTTGGCCCGGGGGGCGGTTGAAGCTTTCTTT. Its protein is CASSLARGAVEAFF.

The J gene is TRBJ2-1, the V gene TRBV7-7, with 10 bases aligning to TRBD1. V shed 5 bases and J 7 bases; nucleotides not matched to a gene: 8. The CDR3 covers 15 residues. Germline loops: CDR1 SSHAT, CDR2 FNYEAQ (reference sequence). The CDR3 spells CASSLGTGEVNEQFF. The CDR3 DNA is TGTGCCAGCAGCCTAGGGACAGGGGAGGTAAATGAGCAGTTCTTC.

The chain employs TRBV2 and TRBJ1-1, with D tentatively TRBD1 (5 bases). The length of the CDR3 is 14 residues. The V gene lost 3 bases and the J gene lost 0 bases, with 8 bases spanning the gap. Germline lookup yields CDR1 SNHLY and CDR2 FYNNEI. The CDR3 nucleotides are TGTGCCAGCAGTGAGGACACCATGAACACTGAAGCTTTCTTT. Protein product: CASSEDTMNTEAFF. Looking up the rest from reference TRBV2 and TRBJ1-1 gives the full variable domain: EPEVTQTPSHQVTQMGQEVILRCVPISNHLYFYWYRQILGQKVEFLVSFYNNEISEKSEIFDDQFSVERPDGSNFTLKIRSTKLEDSAMYFCASSEDTMNTEAFFGQGTRLTVV.

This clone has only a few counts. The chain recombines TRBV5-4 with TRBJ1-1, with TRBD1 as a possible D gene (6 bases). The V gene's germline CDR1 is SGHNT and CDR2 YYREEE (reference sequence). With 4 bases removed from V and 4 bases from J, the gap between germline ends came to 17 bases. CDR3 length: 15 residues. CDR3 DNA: TGTGCCAGCAGCAACAGGGCAAGTGGGGTCACTGAAGCTTTCTTT. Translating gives CASSNRASGVTEAFF.

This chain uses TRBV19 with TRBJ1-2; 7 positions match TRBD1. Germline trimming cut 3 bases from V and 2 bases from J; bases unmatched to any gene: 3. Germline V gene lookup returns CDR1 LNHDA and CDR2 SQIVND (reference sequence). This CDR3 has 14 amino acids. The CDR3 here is CASSMGQLNYGYTF. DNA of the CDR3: TGTGCCAGTAGTATGGGACAGCTGAACTATGGCTACACCTTC.